The 5 T cell receptor beta chains below come from one sample, sequenced in a study of monozygotic twins with inflammatory bowel disease. TCRdb processed the 5' RACE reads again and assigns one entry to each CDR3 protein, with no DNA. The table lists approximately 210,000 distinct CDR3 sequences. Sequencing was done on a sample of blood. The receptors stem from a human donor with ulcerative colitis or Crohn's disease, or a healthy co-twin of an affected twin (not recorded which).

V gene TRBV6-5 combines with J gene TRBJ2-1. Germline CDR1 and CDR2: MNHEY and SVGAGI. This CDR3 contains 16 residues. This CDR3 is CASSWGSRLQNNEQFF.

This chain uses TRBV29-1 with TRBJ2-7; TCRdb gives TRBD2 as the D gene, but with no DNA this cannot be confirmed. Germline V gene sequence: CDR1 SQVTM, CDR2 ANQGSEA. The CDR3 contains 15 residues. The CDR3: CSAREGGGTSYEQYF.

The V call is TRBV20-1, the J call TRBJ1-2; lacking DNA, the TRBD1 call made by TCRdb goes unchecked. Germline values: CDR1 DFQATT, CDR2 SNEGSKA (reference sequence). The CDR3 spans 13 residues. This CDR3 reads CSGRQGAGYGYTF.

The chain couples TRBV7-2 to TRBJ1-1. CDR3 length: 14 residues. Germline CDR1 reads SGHTA; CDR2 reads FQGNSA. The CDR3: CASSLMAGETEAFF.

The chain recombines TRBV19 with TRBJ2-1; TCRdb indicates TRBD2, and absent DNA this call remains unverified. The CDR3 sequence is 14 residues long. In germline, CDR1 is LNHDA, CDR2 SQIVND (reference sequence). CDR3 in amino acids: CASTQEGSYNEQFF.